This entry features one T cell receptor (beta chain) sequence. This clone has just one count. Its recognized antigen is unknown. No base-level quality is on record; no much larger clone is a single base apart. The immunoSEQ Assay, a bias-controlled multiplex PCR, was used to amplify TCRbeta CDR3 regions from genomic DNA. In the source study's methods: Within the assay, amplification of reference gene primers was used to estimate how many nucleated cells each sample contained. To quantify the absolute abundance of each unique TCRbeta CDR3 rearrangement, sequence reads were collapsed and filtered. For each sample, productive Simpson clonality was calculated by taking the square root of Simpson's diversity index across productive rearrangements. This is the immuneACCESS table as TCRdb keeps it, with only in-frame sequences that have V and J called. A part of the clones is gone; compared with another copy, unresolved V genes explain less than half, and the rest is unexplained. D and trimming were read from the DNA, whereas the V and J calls and clone size are those reported in that table. This sample has about 300,000 clones in its table, and about 83% of those were observed once. Around 1.5% of the sample is held by the ten biggest clonotypes.

The sample originates from a study of blood T cell repertoires in COVID-19 (dated by TCRdb to 2020 to 2022). Regarding the study in general: The collaborator samples originated in the United States, Italy and Spain and spanned the acute and convalescent phases of COVID-19. Nearly every sample came with metadata listing a de-identified subject ID, COVID-19 status, age in years and sex. The repertoires were made available in a free public database intended to serve as a resource for research on the immune response to SARS-CoV-2. The samples were drawn from the first 160 participants of the ongoing ImmuneRACE study and from 950 to 1,500 subjects provided by 6 global collaborators. HLA class I and class II types, where available, came from metadata supplied by the sample provider rather than from assay-based typing. Subjects who had been exposed to COVID-19, were actively infected with it, or had recovered from it provided the deeply sampled blood TCRbeta repertoires that made up the dataset. The prospective study material was composed of cDNA or gDNA derived from T cells, B-cell-depleted T cells, or PBMCs.

From the germline V gene, CDR1 is SGHTA and CDR2 is FQGTGA. Taken from cysteine to phenylalanine, the CDR3 has 14 residues. Solely the CDR3 DNA is kept, with 42 bases framed from the first base. A distance of 8 bases separates the germline ends of V and J, which lose 6 bases and 0 bases respectively. The collaborating institutions used their own protocols to collect whole blood in K2EDTA tubes. For TCRbeta analysis, collaborator samples were shipped as frozen whole blood, as isolated PBMCs, or as DNA extracted from either sample type. The paper's findings and limits, for the study overall: How much clinical and demographic metadata was included differed by source and by participant, and the metadata was provided uncurated.

Recombination linked TRBV7-3 to TRBJ2-2, and possibly TRBD2, on 5 matching bases. Material for sequencing was peripheral blood. The receptor was isolated from a woman aged 50 to 60 with acute or convalescent COVID-19. At the DNA level, the sequence is TGTGCCAGCAGGCGAGCGGCGAACACCGGGGAGCTGTTTTTT. This gives the protein CASRRAANTGELFF.